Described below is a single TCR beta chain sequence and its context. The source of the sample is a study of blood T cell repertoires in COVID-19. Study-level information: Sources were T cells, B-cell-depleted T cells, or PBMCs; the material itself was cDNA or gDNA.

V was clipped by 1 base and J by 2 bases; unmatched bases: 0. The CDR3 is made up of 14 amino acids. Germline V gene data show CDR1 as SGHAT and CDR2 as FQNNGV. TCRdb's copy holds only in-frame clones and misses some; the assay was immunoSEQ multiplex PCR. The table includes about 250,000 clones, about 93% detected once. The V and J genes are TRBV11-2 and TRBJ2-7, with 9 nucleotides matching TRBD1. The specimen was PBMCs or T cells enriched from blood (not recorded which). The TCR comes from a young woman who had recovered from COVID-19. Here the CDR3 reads CASSLGDRAYEQYF. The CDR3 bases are TGTGCCAGCAGCTTAGGGGACAGGGCCTACGAGCAGTACTTC. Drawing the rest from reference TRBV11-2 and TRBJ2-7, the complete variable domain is EAGVAQSPRYKIIEKRQSVAFWCNPISGHATLYWYQQILGQGPKLLIQFQNNGVVDDSQLPKDRFSAERLKGVDSTLKIQPAKLEDSAVYLCASSLGDRAYEQYFGPGTRLTVT.